A single sample is the source of the 25 T cell receptor beta chains below, sequenced in a study of blood T cell repertoires in COVID-19. Generated by immunoSEQ multiplex PCR, the TCRdb table keeps only in-frame clones and is missing some. The sample yields over 300,000 clones, 75% to 85% seen once. The sequenced sample was peripheral blood. Every receptor here comes from a human donor in a cohort sampled during active COVID-19.

This rearrangement joins TRBV5-1 to TRBJ1-2, with 7 bases that match TRBD1. The CDR3 sequence is 18 residues long. The germline gives CDR1 SGHRS, CDR2 YFSETQ. V lost 5 bases and J lost 0; bases outside the gene matches: 16. The CDR3 coding sequence is TGCGCCAGCAGTTCGACAGGGAATACCCTCTACCCTAACTATGGCTACACCTTC. Its translation: CASSSTGNTLYPNYGYTF.

This CDR3 reads CASSLGSLNEKLFF. The CDR3 DNA reads as TGTGCCAGCAGCTTAGGTAGCCTTAATGAAAAACTGTTTTTT. This chain connects TRBV7-9 to TRBJ1-4; D remains ambiguous. The CDR3 contains 14 residues. CDR1 SEHNR and CDR2 FQNEAQ come from the germline V gene (reference sequence). V was shortened by 1 base and J by 4 bases, with 7 bases between the two germline ends.

On this clone: One junction end disagrees with the germline gene, perhaps due to a read error. The chain couples TRBV10-2 to TRBJ2-7; maybe TRBD2 (7 bases). The CDR3 has 14 residues. Per the germline V gene, CDR1 is WSHSY and CDR2 is SAAADI. For the CDR3, the DNA is TGCGCCAGCAGTGAGTCAGGGGCGGGGGCCGAGCAGCACTTC. As protein: CASSESGAGAEQHF.

This clone came up once. The CDR3 loop reads CATSKDGGGPQETQYF. In nucleotides, the CDR3 is TGTGCCACCAGTAAAGATGGCGGGGGACCTCAAGAGACCCAGTACTTC. V usage is TRBV24-1 and J usage is TRBJ2-5; 7 bases line up with TRBD2. CDR3 size: 16 residues. The germline gives CDR1 KGHDR, CDR2 SFDVKD. J lost 2 bases, V lost 6 bases, and 11 bases had no gene match.

This clone was detected only once. The V call is TRBV7-3, the J call TRBJ1-2, with 10 bases lining up with TRBD1. V lost 2 bases, J lost 4 bases, and 4 bases stayed unmatched. CDR1 is SGHTA, CDR2 FQGTGA, per germline. The CDR3 contains 15 residues. Here the CDR3 DNA reads TGTGCCAGCAGCTTAGGGACAGGGGATAGCTATGGCTACACCTTC. Amino acids: CASSLGTGDSYGYTF. Using reference TRBV7-3 and TRBJ1-2 for the parts outside the CDR3, the full variable domain is GAGVSQTPSNKVTEKGKYVELRCDPISGHTALYWYRQSLGQGPEFLIYFQGTGAADDSGLPNDRFFAVRPEGSVSTLKIQRTERGDSAVYLCASSLGTGDSYGYTFGSGTRLTVV.

The chain combines TRBV3-1 (or the pseudogene TRBV3-2) with TRBJ1-2; weak D call: TRBD1 (5 bases). CDR3 length equals 17 residues. Germline CDR1 LGHDT, CDR2 YNNKEL (reference sequence). V was cut by 0 bases and J by 8 bases, with 22 bases left in between. CDR3 sequence (DNA): TGTGCCAGCAGCCAAGAAGGGGAGGGACCAGGTTCGAGAGGCTACACCTTC. This sequence encodes CASSQEGEGPGSRGYTF.

This clone has more than one count but fewer than ten. This chain connects TRBV19 to TRBJ2-2, with 12 bases matching TRBD2. CDR1 LNHDA and CDR2 SQIVND come from the germline V gene (reference sequence). The CDR3 extends over 16 amino acids. V lost 11 bases, J lost 7 bases, and 14 bases stayed unmatched. CDR3 in amino acids: CASHRRLAGGVGELFF. CDR3 nucleotides: TGTGCCTCCCACCGCAGGCTAGCGGGGGGGGTCGGGGAGCTGTTTTTT. Filled out from reference TRBV19 and TRBJ2-2, the complete variable domain reads DGGITQSPKYLFRKEGQNVTLSCEQNLNHDAMYWYRQDPGQGLRLIYYSQIVNDFQKGDIAEGYSVSREKKESFPLTVTSAQKNPTAFYLCASHRRLAGGVGELFFGEGSRLTVL.

This clone was counted a single time. The chain employs TRBV5-8 and TRBJ2-3; no reliable D call. The V end was cut by 4 bases, the J end by 1 base, with 10 bases between. The CDR3 contains 14 residues. Per germline, CDR1 SGHTS and CDR2 YDEGEE. CDR3 sequence reads: CASSVESGTDTQYF. The DNA of the CDR3 is TGTGCCAGCAGCGTAGAATCCGGCACAGATACGCAGTATTTT.

The chain has TRBV5-1 and TRBJ2-7; 9 nucleotides align to TRBD1. Germline V gene data show CDR1 as SGHRS and CDR2 as YFSETQ. V shed 3 bases, J shed 4 bases, and the junction held 11 bases outside the gene matches. The CDR3 is made up of 16 amino acids. The CDR3 reads CASSWAPPGTGYEQYF. Written as DNA, the CDR3 is TGCGCCAGCAGCTGGGCCCCTCCCGGGACAGGGTACGAGCAGTACTTC.

The rearrangement joins TRBV5-1 to TRBJ1-2, with TRBD1 matching over 7 bases. This CDR3 has 15 amino acids. The germline gives CDR1 SGHRS, CDR2 YFSETQ. The V segment lost 4 bases and the J segment 4 bases; nucleotides outside the gene matches: 10. The CDR3 nucleotides read TGCGCCAGCAGCCCAGGACAGGAGTCACTCTATGGCTACACCTTC. This codes for CASSPGQESLYGYTF.

A note on this clone: Distinct nucleotide sequences in the sample also encode this CDR3. The chain combines TRBV5-1 with TRBJ1-1; no firm D call. The V end lost 0 bases, the J end lost 5 bases, and 8 bases lay between the germline ends. The CDR3 has 13 amino acids. Germline loops: CDR1 SGHRS, CDR2 YFSETQ. In DNA, the CDR3 is TGCGCCAGCAGCTTGGCCGGGGATACTGAAGCTTTCTTT. It translates to CASSLAGDTEAFF.

The chain uses TRBV3-1 (or the pseudogene TRBV3-2) and TRBJ2-4; 8 bases line up with TRBD2. The ends lost 4 bases at V and 3 bases at J; junction bases unmatched: 5. CDR3 size: 15 residues. The germline gives CDR1 LGHDT, CDR2 YNNKEL (reference sequence). In DNA form, the CDR3 reads TGTGCCAGCAGCCCCCGGGGGGGGGTCAAAAACATTCAGTACTTC. As protein: CASSPRGGVKNIQYF.

This clone has a single count. The rearrangement links TRBV6-5 to TRBJ2-2; weak D call: TRBD1 (5 bases). The CDR3 extends over 15 amino acids. V was clipped by 3 bases and J by 3 bases, with 11 bases between them. Germline V gene sequence: CDR1 MNHEY, CDR2 SVGAGI. The CDR3 nucleotides are TGTGCCAGCAGTTATCAGGGATTCGACACCGGGGAGCTGTTTTTT. Translation gives CASSYQGFDTGELFF.

The chain is built from TRBV5-6 and TRBJ2-1; possibly TRBD1 for D (5 bases). The CDR3 is 12 residues long. Trimming took 0 bases from V and 13 from J, leaving 11 bases between them. Germline V gene lookup returns CDR1 SGHDT and CDR2 YYEEEE. CDR3 nucleotides: TGTGCCAGCAGCTTGGACAGGACCGAACAGTTCTTC. Encoded protein: CASSLDRTEQFF.

The chain has TRBV9 and TRBJ2-2, with 8 bases fitting TRBD1. CDR3 length equals 17 residues. With V trimmed by 1 base and J by 2 bases, 7 bases remained unmatched. Germline CDR1 and CDR2: SGDLS and YYNGEE. CDR3 in DNA: TGTGCCAGCAGCGTACATCGGGACAGGAGTAACACCGGGGAGCTGTTTTTT. As protein: CASSVHRDRSNTGELFF.

The chain uses TRBV5-6 and TRBJ1-5; TRBD1 might be the D (5 bases). This CDR3 contains 14 residues. The V gene's germline CDR1 is SGHDT and CDR2 YYEEEE. The germline V and J ends were trimmed by 3 bases and 8 bases, with 15 bases remaining between them. The chain's CDR3 is CASSSIDRNEPQHF. CDR3 DNA sequence: TGTGCCAGCAGCTCCATTGACAGAAATGAGCCCCAGCATTTT.

This clone was seen more than once but under ten times. CDR3 region: CASSVQITGELFF. In DNA, the CDR3 is TGTGCCAGCAGCGTACAGATCACCGGGGAGCTGTTTTTT. The gene calls are TRBV9 and TRBJ2-2; D gene uncertain. Germline lookup yields CDR1 SGDLS and CDR2 YYNGEE. The CDR3 sequence is 13 residues long. V was shortened by 1 base and J by 4 bases, with 5 bases between the two germline ends.

This clone appeared a few times. The CDR3 DNA reads TGTGCCAGCAGCTTAGATAGGGAGAACTATGGCTACACCTTC. The encoded protein is CASSLDRENYGYTF. V is TRBV7-8 and J is TRBJ1-2; no firm D call. The germline V gene encodes CDR1 SGHVS and CDR2 FQNEAQ. The CDR3 is 14 residues long. V lost 1 base and J 2 bases, leaving 8 bases between the germline ends.

The chain uses TRBV10-2 and TRBJ2-3; TRBD2 is a possible D gene (6 bases). The germline V and J ends were trimmed by 7 bases and 0 bases, with 11 bases remaining between them. CDR1 WSHSY and CDR2 SAAADI come from the germline V gene. The CDR3 extends over 14 amino acids. The CDR3 DNA follows: TGCGCCAGCACCCTCGGGGGAAGCACAGATACGCAGTATTTT. Protein product: CASTLGGSTDTQYF.

This chain links TRBV7-2 with TRBJ1-2; 9 positions agree with TRBD1. Germline V gives CDR1 SGHTA, CDR2 FQGNSA. V shed 3 bases, J shed 4 bases, and the junction held 9 bases outside the gene matches. The CDR3 loop spans 16 amino acids. DNA for the CDR3: TGTGCCAGCAGCTTCCCACCCGGACAGGGGTTCTATGGCTACACCTTC. It encodes CASSFPPGQGFYGYTF.

This clone was detected once. The gene calls are TRBV11-2 and TRBJ1-1; no clear D gene. The V gene lost 5 bases and the J gene lost 0 bases, with 19 bases spanning the gap. Germline CDR1 is SGHAT and CDR2 is FQNNGV. The CDR3 is 17 amino acids. The CDR3 is CASSPRPERGMNTEAFF. CDR3 nucleotide sequence: TGTGCCAGCAGCCCAAGGCCAGAAAGAGGAATGAACACTGAAGCTTTCTTT.

This clone was observed a single time. J is TRBJ1-1 and V is TRBV2; the D gene is possibly TRBD1 (6 bases). The CDR3 spans 14 residues. Looked up from germline, CDR1 is SNHLY and CDR2 is FYNNEI. V was shortened by 6 bases and J by 0 bases, with 11 bases between the two germline ends. The CDR3 bases are TGTGCCAGCAGGGACAGTCCTATGAACACTGAAGCTTTCTTT. Translating it yields CASRDSPMNTEAFF.

The CDR3 DNA follows: TGCGCCAGCAGCTACCGACTAGCGGGGGATGGCGAGCAGTTCTTC. This codes for CASSYRLAGDGEQFF. The chain employs TRBV5-1 and TRBJ2-1; 12 bases align to TRBD2. Trimming cost V 3 bases and J 10 bases; bases outside gene matches: 8. Germline V gives CDR1 SGHRS, CDR2 YFSETQ. The CDR3 covers 15 residues.

The J gene is TRBJ2-1, the V gene TRBV10-1; the match to TRBD1 covers 11 bases. The CDR3 consists of 17 residues. J gave up 7 bases and V 5 bases, and 13 bases lay outside the gene matches. CDR1 is WNHNN, CDR2 SYGVQD, per germline (reference sequence). The CDR3 loop reads CASSNGDRGEIWNEQFF. The CDR3 DNA is TGCGCCAGCAGTAATGGGGACAGGGGGGAAATCTGGAATGAGCAGTTCTTC.

The chain has TRBV5-1 and TRBJ2-5, with D perhaps TRBD2 (5 bases). The germline V gene encodes CDR1 SGHRS and CDR2 YFSETQ. This CDR3 is built from 15 residues. V lost 9 bases and J lost 4, with 22 bases in between. The CDR3 DNA reads as TGCGCCACCAAAACGAATGAGGGTCTCGGAGAGACCCAGTACTTC. Its protein is CATKTNEGLGETQYF.